The source of this T cell receptor (beta chain) is a study of T cells in Graves' hyperthyroidism and ophthalmopathy. The V end was cut by 7 bases, the J end by 2 bases, with 20 bases between. This CDR3 contains 16 residues. Germline V gives CDR1 MNHNS, CDR2 SASEGT. Calling Graves' hyperthyroidism stable meant ophthalmopathy did not progress within 18 months. The investigators amplified TCR beta CDR3 regions from RNA transcripts. First-round RT-PCR with HTBI primers amplified the TCR CDR3 region. From the multiplex PCR reads, TCRdb called clonotypes with MiXCR, one entry per CDR3 protein. The repertoire has under 400,000 distinct CDR3 sequences, roughly 23% of them found once; the top ten carry around 48%.

The sample was blood. The rearrangement uses TRBV6-1 and TRBJ1-1, with a possible D match to TRBD1 (5 bases). This TCR derives from a woman in her forties or fifties with Graves' hyperthyroidism. CDR3 sequence reads: CASIQIGAAGNTEAFF. The CDR3 DNA is TGTGCCAGCATTCAAATTGGGGCGGCGGGAAACACTGAAGCTTTCTTT.